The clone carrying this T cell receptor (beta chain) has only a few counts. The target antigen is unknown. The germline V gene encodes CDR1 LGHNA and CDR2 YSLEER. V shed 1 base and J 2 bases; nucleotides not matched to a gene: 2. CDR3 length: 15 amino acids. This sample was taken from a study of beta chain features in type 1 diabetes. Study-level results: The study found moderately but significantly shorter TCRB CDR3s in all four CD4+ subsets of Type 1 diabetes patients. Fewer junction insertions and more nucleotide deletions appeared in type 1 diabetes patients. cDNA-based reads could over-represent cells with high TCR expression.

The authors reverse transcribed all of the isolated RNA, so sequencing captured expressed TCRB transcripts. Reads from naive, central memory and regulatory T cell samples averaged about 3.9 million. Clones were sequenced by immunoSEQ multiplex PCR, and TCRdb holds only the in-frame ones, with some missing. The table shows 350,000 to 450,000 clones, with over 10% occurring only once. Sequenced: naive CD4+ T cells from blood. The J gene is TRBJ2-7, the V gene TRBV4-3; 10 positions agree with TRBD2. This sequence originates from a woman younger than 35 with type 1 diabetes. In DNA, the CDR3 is TGCGCCAGCAGCCAAGCGAGCGGGGGGGCCTACGAGCAGTACTTC. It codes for CASSQASGGAYEQYF.